The 2 T cell receptor beta chains below come from one sample, sequenced in a study of blood T cell repertoires in COVID-19. Only in-frame clones appear in the TCRdb table, and some are missing; sequencing was by immunoSEQ multiplex PCR. The sample has roughly 190,000 clones, roughly nine tenths seen once. Input material: peripheral blood. The receptors come from a woman aged 55-69 years with COVID-19, enrolled during active disease.

The rearrangement uses TRBV3-1 (or the pseudogene TRBV3-2) and TRBJ2-7; tentatively, D is TRBD2 (6 bases). This CDR3 has 13 residues. Trimming left V 4 bases short and J 5 bases short, with 12 bases between. CDR1 and CDR2 (germline): LGHDT, YNNKEL (reference sequence). Here the CDR3 DNA reads TGTGCCAGCAGCCCTGGGACGGGGGACGAGCAGTACTTC. Amino acids: CASSPGTGDEQYF.

This clone was seen only once. This sequence joins TRBV19 and TRBJ2-7; TRBD2 matches at 8 bases. The junction had 5 bases not matched to a gene; V was cut back by 7 bases and J by 0 bases. Germline V gene lookup returns CDR1 LNHDA and CDR2 SQIVND (reference sequence). The CDR3 has 14 amino acids. CDR3 amino acids: CASTAGDLSYEQYF. The CDR3 bases are TGTGCCAGTACAGCGGGAGACCTCTCCTACGAGCAGTACTTC.